This T cell receptor (beta chain) was obtained from a study of blood T cell repertoires in COVID-19. The V and J ends lost 3 bases and 1 base, in that order; junction bases with no gene match: 4. The CDR3 runs 17 residues. From germline, CDR1 is LNHDA and CDR2 SQIVND (reference sequence). This clone was found a few times. Clones were sequenced by immunoSEQ multiplex PCR, and TCRdb holds only the in-frame ones, with some missing. Among some 300,000 clones listed, around nine tenths were seen once. The chain links TRBV19 to TRBJ1-4, with TRBD1 matching over 11 bases. The sequence was collected from a man in his 70s with acute or convalescent COVID-19. Sample: peripheral blood. The CDR3, as DNA: TGTGCCAGTAGTATTGGGGGGACAGGGGGAACTAATGAAAAACTGTTTTTT. Amino acids: CASSIGGTGGTNEKLFF.